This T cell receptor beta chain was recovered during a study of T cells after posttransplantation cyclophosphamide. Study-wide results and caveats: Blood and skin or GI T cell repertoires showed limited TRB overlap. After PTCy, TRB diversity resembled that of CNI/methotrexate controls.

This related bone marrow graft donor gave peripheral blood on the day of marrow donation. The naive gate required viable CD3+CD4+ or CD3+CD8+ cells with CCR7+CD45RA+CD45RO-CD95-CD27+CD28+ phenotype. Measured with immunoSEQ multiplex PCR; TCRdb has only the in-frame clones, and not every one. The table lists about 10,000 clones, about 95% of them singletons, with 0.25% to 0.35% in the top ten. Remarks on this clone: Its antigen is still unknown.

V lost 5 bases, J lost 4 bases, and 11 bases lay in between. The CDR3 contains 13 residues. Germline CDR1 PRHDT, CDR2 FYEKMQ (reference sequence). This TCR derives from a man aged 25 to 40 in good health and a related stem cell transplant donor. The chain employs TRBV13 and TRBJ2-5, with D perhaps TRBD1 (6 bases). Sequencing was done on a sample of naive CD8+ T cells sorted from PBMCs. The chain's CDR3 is CASSDRSAETQYF. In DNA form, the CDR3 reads TGTGCCAGCAGCGACAGGTCGGCAGAGACCCAGTACTTC.